What follows is one T cell receptor beta chain and its context. This clonotype was detected only once. The antigen this receptor binds is unknown. Per-base qualities were not stored, and no clone one base away is much larger. These data originate in a study of blood T cells in healthy people across ages (dated by TCRdb to the mid-2010s). Regarding the study in general: In model experiments, roughly one uniquely barcoded TCR beta cDNA molecule per two T cells was captured by template switching. To track age-related changes in TCR beta repertoire diversity, the study relied on deep sequencing normalized with unique cDNA molecular identifiers. To avoid experimental bias, donors of different ages were randomly spread across the sequencing lanes. Using the same blood draw, the study looked at two additional independent replicas of 1 million unique cDNA reads for two donors, one aged 18 to 30 and the other aged 80 or older. Donors were grouped into four age groups: young (average approximately 15 years), middle-aged (around 39), aged (around 60) and long-lived (approximately 78).

The full study reports these points: Observed TCR beta diversity per million T cells fell roughly linearly with age, and a significant reduction was already apparent by age around 40. Compared with the aged group, more naive CD4+ T cells, fewer expanded clones and increased TCR diversity were shown by the long-lived group, suggesting age selection. The percentage of naive T cells measured by flow cytometry correlated strongly with observed TCR beta diversity. Donor CMV infection status was unknown, potentially confounding age-related changes in expanded clonotypes. Estimates of total diversity based on one million sequenced T cells were regarded as lower bounds and as underestimates. Since profiling was done on bulk unsorted PBMCs, naive and antigen-experienced compartments could not be conclusively compared.

Donors were around 37 systemically healthy Caucasian individuals from Russia aged roughly 6 to 90 years. Each donor gave about 9.8 milliliters of peripheral blood, drawn into EDTA-treated Vacutainer tubes. Ficoll-Paque density-gradient centrifugation was used to isolate PBMCs, with at least 6.5 million obtained per sample. Total RNA, at least 5 micrograms per sample, was extracted from PBMCs with Trizol reagent. For every donor, flow cytometry on a PBMC aliquot measured the percentage of naive CD45RAhigh/CD27high T cells. Library method: 5' RACE. Sequencing was carried out with an Illumina HiSeq 2500. A second PCR of about 6 to 11 cycles was performed with a sample-barcoded 5' primer and a J-beta primer mix. Each TCR beta cDNA molecule received a unique molecular identifier from a template-switch 5' adaptor carrying 12 random nucleotides. At least 3 million CDR3-containing paired-end reads were obtained from each sample. The Mint cDNA synthesis kit, primed by a TRBC-specific oligonucleotide, was used to synthesize first-strand cDNA from all RNA. After uracil-DNA glycosylase treatment, a first 18-cycle PCR used universal primers M1SS and BC2_uni_R on all cDNA. In the source study's methods: For normalization, 1 million high-quality reads, each with a distinct molecular identifier, were randomly selected from each sample. Reads with shared molecular identifiers were discarded instead of being binned into consensus sequences. MiTCR, run with a Q25 quality threshold and the strictest error-elimination algorithm, handled CDR3 identification, clonotype clustering and error correction. A nonparametric unseen species model with Euler transformation was used to estimate a lower bound on total TCR beta diversity. TCRdb reprocessed the public reads (quality trimming at Q25 with fastp, clone calling with MiXCR) and kept in-frame beta chains. One record per CDR3 amino acid sequence lists the most common genes and DNA. The V and J calls here are based on TCRdb, not the publication. The sample yields about 970,000 distinct CDR3 sequences; 51% were counted once. Clones ranked in the top ten supply around a fifth of the sample.

The junction shows trimming of 2 bases on V and 4 bases on J, plus 13 bases between the germline ends. CDR1 is given as SGHAT and CDR2 as FQNNGV, both from the germline V gene. The CDR3 has 15 amino acids, counting the end cysteine and phenylalanine. Only the CDR3 region is kept as DNA, spanning 45 bases read in frame from base 1. Sequenced: blood. Recombination linked TRBV11-2 to TRBJ2-3; the best D guess is TRBD1, with 8 bases matching. The receptor's source is a woman aged 60 to 75 in good health. CDR3 reads: CASSLTGGGPDTQYF. The nucleotide sequence reads TGTGCCAGCAGCTTAACAGGGGGGGGACCAGATACGCAGTATTTT.